The 12 T cell receptor beta chains below all came from one sample that was sequenced in a study of tumor-infiltrating lymphocytes in primary liver carcinoma. A constant-region primer primed TCR beta cDNA synthesis from about 530 ng of total RNA. Three nested multiplex PCR rounds of slightly modified ARM-PCR generated TCR beta libraries. Each of the first two PCR rounds ran nine to ten cycles with TRBV1-TRBV30 forward and C-beta reverse primers. TCRdb used MiXCR to reprocess the multiplex PCR reads, holding one entry per CDR3 protein. The sample includes 20,000 to 30,000 distinct CDR3 sequences, nearly 80% seen only once; the top ten take just over 45%. Extraction of RNA together with DNA used about 17-34 mg of unsorted bulk tissue. Sequences were obtained from liver tumor tissue from sampling region 3. Indicated subset: tumor region T3, left-lateral pole. The receptor set was obtained from a man aged 35 to 55 with primary liver carcinoma and hepatitis B virus infection.

Worth noting for this clonotype: This sequence may be a read error, since a much larger clone differs from it by one base. This chain uses TRBV20-1 with TRBJ2-5, with D uncertain. V lost 5 bases, J lost 2 bases, and 12 bases lay in between. Germline values: CDR1 DFQATT, CDR2 SNEGSKA (reference sequence). The CDR3 has 13 residues. Here the CDR3 DNA reads TGCAGTGCTGGATCGTGGTCGCAAGAGACCCAGTACTTC. Translation: CSAGSWSQETQYF.

Comment on this clonotype: A much larger clone lies a single base off, so this may be a read error. This CDR3 is missing its conserved last phenylalanine or tryptophan, likely due to a read error. The rearrangement joins TRBV5-1 to TRBJ1-5; 9 bases fit TRBD1. V was clipped by 4 bases and J by 0 bases; unmatched bases: 2. Germline lookup yields CDR1 SGHRS and CDR2 YFSETQ. The CDR3 spans 15 residues. CDR3 sequence: CASSRGQGSNQPQHS. The CDR3, as DNA: TGCGCCAGCAGCAGGGGACAGGGTAGCAATCAGCCCCAGCATTCT.

The V and J genes are TRBV11-2 and TRBJ2-7; D might be TRBD2 (5 bases). Germline V gives CDR1 SGHAT, CDR2 FQNNGV. The length of the CDR3 is 15 residues. V lost 7 bases and J lost 4, with 20 bases in between. CDR3 in amino acids: CASNFVAEGQYEQYF. DNA of the CDR3: TGTGCCAGCAACTTTGTAGCAGAGGGCCAGTACGAGCAGTACTTC.

As to this clonotype: A read error may account for a junction end that differs from germline. The V gene is TRBV12-3 or TRBV12-4, the J gene TRBJ2-7; D gene ambiguous. CDR3 length: 16 residues. The CDR3, as DNA: TGTGCCAGAAGTTTAATAGGCTCCGGTGGCTCGTACGAACAGTACTTC. This translates into CARSLIGSGGSYEQYF.

This clonotype was detected only once. A junction boundary mismatches the germline segment, possibly from a read error. The CDR3 DNA is TGTACCAGTGGACAAACTCCTGGCGGGGGGAAAGAGACCCAGTACTTC. This sequence encodes CTSGQTPGGGKETQYF. The V and J genes are TRBV11-2 and TRBJ2-5; 8 nucleotides line up with TRBD2. This CDR3 comprises 16 residues. Germline V gene lookup returns CDR1 SGHAT and CDR2 FQNNGV.

On this clonotype itself: One junction end does not reproduce the germline sequence, and a read error may be involved. The chain uses TRBV12-3 or TRBV12-4 and TRBJ2-7; 12 nucleotides line up with TRBD1. This CDR3 is built from 15 residues. CDR3 sequence reads: CDSNIGTGGPYEQYF. The CDR3 nucleotides read TGTGACAGCAATATCGGGACAGGGGGCCCCTATGAGCAGTACTTC.

Regarding this clonotype: The junction departs from the called germline gene at one end, perhaps through a read error. In DNA form, the CDR3 reads TGCGCCAGCACCTACAGGGTGACCGGGGACCTGTTTTTT. Protein sequence: CASTYRVTGDLFF. This chain links TRBV5-1 with TRBJ2-2; tentatively, D is TRBD1 (6 bases). Germline V gene sequence: CDR1 SGHRS, CDR2 YFSETQ. The CDR3 consists of 13 residues.

Points on this clonotype: A clone one base away is much larger, so this may be a read error. Since the CDR3 does not end with the conserved phenylalanine or tryptophan, this likely comes from a read error. The V and J genes are TRBV28 and TRBJ1-5; D remains ambiguous. The CDR3 spans 16 residues. The V gene's germline CDR1 is MDHEN and CDR2 SYDVKM. V was cut by 2 bases and J by 3 bases, with 14 bases left in between. The CDR3 DNA is TGTGCCAGCAGTTTAATCCAGGCCCCCGACAATCAGCCCCAGCATCTT. Encoded protein: CASSLIQAPDNQPQHL.

As concerns this clonotype: The conserved closing phenylalanine or tryptophan is absent in this CDR3, likely reflecting a read error. This chain joins TRBV4-1 and TRBJ2-7, with a weak D call TRBD2 (5 bases). V was pared by 2 bases and J by 4 bases, with 18 bases between. CDR1 MGHRA and CDR2 YSYEKL come from the germline V gene. The CDR3 sequence is 16 residues long. The CDR3 bases are TGCGCCAGCAGCCAATCCTCAGCGGAGCCACTTTACGAGCAGTACTTA. Translated: CASSQSSAEPLYEQYL.

This clonotype showed up just a few times. This may be a read error: a much more frequent sequence differs by one nucleotide. This sequence joins TRBV5-1 and TRBJ2-1, with D perhaps matching TRBD2 (6 bases). The germline gives CDR1 SGHRS, CDR2 YFSETQ. This CDR3 has 14 residues. With 9 bases removed from V and 3 bases from J, the gap between germline ends came to 16 bases. This CDR3 reads CANNPGEDYNEQFF. The CDR3 DNA sequence: TGCGCCAACAACCCGGGAGAGGACTACAATGAGCAGTTCTTC. The variable domain in full, with the rest retrieved from reference TRBV5-1 and TRBJ2-1, is KAGVTQTPRYLIKTRGQQVTLSCSPISGHRSVSWYQQTPGQGLQFLFEYFSETQRNKGNFPGRFSGRQFSNSRSEMNVSTLELGDSALYLCANNPGEDYNEQFFGPGTRLTVL.

As regards this clonotype: Mismatch with germline at one junction end may stem from a read error. V gene TRBV29-1 combines with J gene TRBJ2-3, with D possibly matching TRBD1 (7 bases). Looked up from germline, CDR1 is SQVTM and CDR2 is ANQGSEA. The CDR3 is 12 residues long. Written as DNA, the CDR3 is TGCAGCGTTGGACAGGGAGGTGATAAGCAGTATTTT. Its protein product is CSVGQGGDKQYF.

About this clonotype itself: The germline gene is not matched at one end of the junction; a read error may be the cause. The rearrangement joins TRBV6-5 to TRBJ2-6, with D maybe TRBD1 (5 bases). Germline loops: CDR1 MNHEY, CDR2 SVGAGI. The CDR3 sequence is 15 residues long. DNA for the CDR3: TGTTCCAGCAGTCCCAACCTTCCTGGGGCCATCGTCCTGACTTTC. This codes for CSSSPNLPGAIVLTF.